Presented here are 29 T cell receptor beta chains from one specimen sequenced in a study of blood T cell repertoires in COVID-19. Sequenced by immunoSEQ multiplex PCR; TCRdb stores in-frame clones only, minus some. This table has around 99,000 clones, over 75% appearing once. Sequenced sample: peripheral blood. The receptors here all came from a woman aged 45-65 years with acute or convalescent COVID-19.

V is TRBV5-4 and J is TRBJ2-1; TRBD1 aligns across 7 bases. The CDR3 runs 16 residues. Looked up from germline, CDR1 is SGHNT and CDR2 is YYREEE (reference sequence). After removal of 3 bases from V and 7 bases from J, the junction contained 13 bases not matched to a gene. The CDR3 is CASSSNRGRGLNEQFF. The CDR3 coding sequence is TGTGCCAGCAGCTCCAACAGGGGAAGGGGGCTTAATGAGCAGTTCTTC.

The chain recombines TRBV10-3 with TRBJ1-2; 10 nucleotides align to TRBD1. The CDR3 consists of 15 residues. The germline V gene has CDR1 ENHRY and CDR2 SYGVKD. Trimming took 6 bases from V and 0 from J; bases not matched to a gene: 4. For the CDR3, the DNA is TGTGCCATCAGCGCCGGGACAGGGGCTAACTATGGCTACACCTTC. This gives the protein CAISAGTGANYGYTF.

This clone was detected a few times. The chain is built from TRBV5-5 and TRBJ1-2; a weak D match, TRBD1 (6 bases). The CDR3 loop spans 15 amino acids. V was shortened by 3 bases and J by 0 bases, with 12 bases between the two germline ends. Germline CDR1 reads SGHKS; CDR2 reads YYEKEE (reference sequence). CDR3 residues: CASSSSQGTNYGYTF. The CDR3 DNA is TGTGCCAGCAGCTCCTCACAGGGAACTAACTATGGCTACACCTTC.

This chain connects TRBV29-1 to TRBJ2-7; 11 nucleotides line up with TRBD1. V lost 2 bases, J lost 2 bases, and 5 bases stayed unmatched. The CDR3 spans 15 residues. Germline V gives CDR1 SQVTM, CDR2 ANQGSEA. CDR3 amino acids: CSVEMEDRGPYEQYF. As DNA, the CDR3 is TGCAGCGTTGAAATGGAGGACAGGGGGCCCTACGAGCAGTACTTC.

J is TRBJ2-1 and V is TRBV12-5; 9 bases are shared with TRBD2. Germline loops: CDR1 LGHNT, CDR2 FRNRAP. Trimming cost V 5 bases and J 9 bases; bases outside gene matches: 17. The CDR3 contains 17 residues. Here the CDR3 DNA reads TGTGCTAGTGGTGCCCCCTGGAGAGCGGGGGGAGGGGGTGAGCAGTTCTTC. Amino acid sequence: CASGAPWRAGGGGEQFF.

This sequence joins TRBV24-1 and TRBJ1-2; D remains unclear. In germline, CDR1 is KGHDR, CDR2 SFDVKD. V lost 3 bases and J lost 7, with 8 bases in between. This CDR3 is built from 12 residues. The CDR3 is CATSDPHSGYTF. The CDR3 region has the DNA TGTGCCACCAGTGATCCTCACTCTGGCTACACCTTC.

V usage is TRBV28 and J usage is TRBJ2-7, with 7 bases fitting TRBD1. The V gene end was trimmed by 5 bases and the J gene end by 2 bases; junction bases not matched to a gene: 9. Germline V gene sequence: CDR1 MDHEN, CDR2 SYDVKM. The CDR3 covers 15 residues. The CDR3 region has the DNA TGTGCCAGCAGTACTGCCGGACAGGTTCCCTACGAGCAGTACTTC. It yields the protein CASSTAGQVPYEQYF.

This sequence joins TRBV19 and TRBJ2-5, with 8 bases identical to TRBD2. This CDR3 region has 17 residues. Germline CDR1 and CDR2: LNHDA and SQIVND (reference sequence). Trimming cost V 1 base and J 1 base; bases outside gene matches: 8. This CDR3 is CASSIGRGTRLQETQYF. CDR3 nucleotide sequence: TGTGCCAGTAGTATAGGAAGAGGGACTAGACTCCAAGAGACCCAGTACTTC.

V is TRBV3-1 (or the pseudogene TRBV3-2) and J is TRBJ2-2, with a possible D match to TRBD2 (6 bases). This CDR3 contains 14 residues. Germline V gene sequence: CDR1 LGHDT, CDR2 YNNKEL (reference sequence). Trimming stripped 3 bases from V and 3 bases from J, with 8 bases between. CDR3 nucleotides: TGTGCCAGCAGCCAGGGGACTTACACCGGGGAGCTGTTTTTT. This translates into CASSQGTYTGELFF.

The rearrangement uses TRBV19 and TRBJ1-6; 9 nucleotides match TRBD1. This CDR3 is built from 17 residues. With V trimmed by 7 bases and J by 1 base, 8 bases remained unmatched. The germline V gene encodes CDR1 LNHDA and CDR2 SQIVND (reference sequence). The CDR3 DNA sequence: TGTGCCAGTAAACCCGGGACAGGGAGGTCCTATAATTCACCCCTCCACTTT. It yields the protein CASKPGTGRSYNSPLHF.

This sequence joins TRBV9 and TRBJ1-1; D remains unclear. Germline values: CDR1 SGDLS, CDR2 YYNGEE. The germline V and J ends were trimmed by 0 bases and 3 bases, with 18 bases remaining between them. The CDR3 runs to 17 residues. The CDR3 sequence: CASSVGRPLERHTEAFF. The DNA of the CDR3 is TGTGCCAGCAGCGTAGGTAGGCCCCTAGAGAGACACACTGAAGCTTTCTTT.

This sequence joins TRBV19 and TRBJ1-3; D gene uncertain. CDR1 LNHDA and CDR2 SQIVND come from the germline V gene (reference sequence). The CDR3 covers 17 residues. V lost 4 bases to trimming and J lost 0 bases, with 16 bases between them. Here the CDR3 reads CASSTLRADTSGNTIYF. In DNA form, the CDR3 reads TGTGCCAGTAGTACCTTGAGGGCCGATACCTCTGGAAACACCATATATTTT.

This sequence joins TRBV12-5 and TRBJ2-2; 9 nucleotides align to TRBD2. V shed 2 bases, J shed 4 bases, and the junction held 5 bases outside the gene matches. Germline CDR1 reads LGHNT; CDR2 reads FRNRAP. The CDR3 covers 16 residues. CDR3 region: CASGLSLAGSTGELFF. CDR3 nucleotide sequence: TGTGCTAGTGGTTTGTCGCTAGCGGGGTCCACCGGGGAGCTGTTTTTT.

This rearrangement joins TRBV3-1 (or the pseudogene TRBV3-2) to TRBJ1-4; no clear D gene. The CDR3 consists of 13 residues. Germline V gene lookup returns CDR1 LGHDT and CDR2 YNNKEL (reference sequence). V was cut by 2 bases and J by 7 bases, with 8 bases left in between. CDR3 sequence (DNA): TGTGCCAGCAGCCAAAGGAGTAGTGAAAAACTGTTTTTT. Protein sequence: CASSQRSSEKLFF.

This clone was picked up one time. The chain employs TRBV10-1 and TRBJ1-1; 9 nucleotides agree with TRBD1. V dropped 3 bases and J dropped 1; count of bases not matched to a gene: 0. Looked up from germline, CDR1 is WNHNN and CDR2 is SYGVQD (reference sequence). The CDR3 covers 14 residues. CDR3 region: CASSEQGANTEAFF. CDR3 nucleotides: TGCGCCAGCAGTGAACAGGGGGCGAACACTGAAGCTTTCTTT.

Remarks on this clone: The sample carries other DNA sequences with the same CDR3. The chain joins TRBV5-1 to TRBJ1-1; D call uncertain. CDR1 is SGHRS and CDR2 is YFSETQ in the germline V gene. V was clipped by 2 bases and J by 1 base, with 6 bases between them. This CDR3 region has 13 residues. CDR3 in amino acids: CASSFAENTEAFF. As DNA, the CDR3 is TGCGCCAGCAGCTTCGCAGAGAACACTGAAGCTTTCTTT.

The V call is TRBV5-4, the J call TRBJ2-5; possible D gene TRBD1, 5 bases. The CDR3 extends over 13 amino acids. CDR1 and CDR2 (germline): SGHNT, YYREEE (reference sequence). Trimming removed 2 bases at V and 3 bases at J, with 8 bases between. The CDR3 sequence: CASSFTGKETQYF. DNA of the CDR3: TGTGCCAGCAGCTTCACAGGAAAAGAGACCCAGTACTTC.

This chain uses TRBV9 with TRBJ2-3; maybe TRBD2 (5 bases). The V and J ends lost 0 bases and 2 bases respectively, with 10 bases between them. Germline CDR1 reads SGDLS; CDR2 reads YYNGEE. The CDR3 contains 15 residues. CDR3 amino acids: CASSVVSGVTDTQYF. CDR3 sequence (DNA): TGTGCCAGCAGCGTAGTATCCGGGGTCACAGATACGCAGTATTTT.

A note on this clone: Distinct nucleotide sequences in the sample also encode this CDR3. J is TRBJ1-4 and V is TRBV25-1; a possible D gene is TRBD1 (5 bases). The CDR3 is 15 amino acids. Per the germline V gene, CDR1 is MGHDK and CDR2 is SYGVNS. Trimming removed 5 bases at V and 10 bases at J, with 20 bases between. The DNA for the CDR3 is TGTGCCAGCAGTACTGGGGGTGGGTGGGGAGGAAAACTGTTTTTT. This sequence encodes CASSTGGGWGGKLFF.

The chain couples TRBV7-2 to TRBJ1-3, with 10 nucleotides matching TRBD1. The junction had 6 bases not matched to a gene; V was cut back by 5 bases and J by 2 bases. Germline V gene lookup returns CDR1 SGHTA and CDR2 FQGNSA. The CDR3 contains 16 residues. The CDR3 DNA is TGTGCCAGCAGCCCTCGACAGGGGGCTACTGGAAACACCATATATTTT. Translating it yields CASSPRQGATGNTIYF.

The chain is built from TRBV5-8 and TRBJ1-2; D remains ambiguous. Deletions cut 4 bases from V and 4 bases from J, with 20 bases between. The CDR3 has 16 residues. Per germline, CDR1 SGHTS and CDR2 YDEGEE. Written as DNA, the CDR3 is TGTGCCAGCAGCCCCCTTCATCGGGATCCCTTCTATGGCTACACCTTC. Protein product: CASSPLHRDPFYGYTF.

This clone was seen just once. V gene TRBV25-1 combines with J gene TRBJ1-5; D may be TRBD1 (6 bases). The CDR3 sequence is 13 residues long. CDR1 MGHDK and CDR2 SYGVNS come from the germline V gene. The DNA for the CDR3 is TGTGGGGCACAGGGTTCGGGCAATCAGCCCCAGCATTTT. It specifies CGAQGSGNQPQHF.

This clone has just a few counts. The chain employs TRBV30 and TRBJ1-1, with 9 positions matching TRBD1. This CDR3 contains 15 residues. V was pared by 0 bases and J by 8 bases, with 10 bases of the junction left unmatched. Germline values: CDR1 GTSNPN, CDR2 SVGIG (reference sequence). Here the CDR3 DNA reads TGTGCCTGGAGTGTACGGAGGACAGGGGCCCTAGAAGCTTTCTTT. This encodes CAWSVRRTGALEAFF.

V usage is TRBV6-2 or TRBV6-3 and J usage is TRBJ1-6; 7 bases agree with TRBD1. Germline CDR1 is MNHEY and CDR2 is SVGEGT. This CDR3 contains 17 residues. Germline trimming cut 6 bases from V and 0 bases from J; bases unmatched to any gene: 8. The CDR3 loop reads CASSPDRETSYNSPLHF. The CDR3 DNA sequence: TGTGCCAGCAGCCCTGACAGGGAAACCTCCTATAATTCACCCCTCCACTTT.

The chain couples TRBV24-1 to TRBJ2-1, with D perhaps matching TRBD1 (5 bases). The V end was cut by 2 bases, the J end by 9 bases, with 10 bases between. Germline V CDR1 and CDR2: KGHDR, SFDVKD. The CDR3 is made up of 13 amino acids. The DNA for the CDR3 is TGTGCCACCAGTGATTACGACAGCTCTGAGCAGTTCTTC. Translation gives CATSDYDSSEQFF.

The CDR3: CATSDPTIGGALGEKLFF. CDR3 coding DNA: TGTGCCACCAGTGATCCTACGATCGGGGGGGCGCTTGGTGAAAAACTGTTTTTT. The V and J genes are TRBV24-1 and TRBJ1-4, with D possibly matching TRBD1 (6 bases). The ends were cut back, 3 bases at V and 7 bases at J, with 23 bases in the middle. Germline V gene sequence: CDR1 KGHDR, CDR2 SFDVKD. CDR3 length: 18 amino acids.

This clone appeared a single time. This chain connects TRBV11-2 to TRBJ2-3, with a weak D call TRBD2 (6 bases). There are 15 residues in the CDR3. CDR1 and CDR2 from the germline V gene are SGHAT and FQNNGV. V dropped 5 bases and J dropped 1 base, with 13 bases sitting between them. The CDR3, as DNA: TGTGCCAGCAGCAGCCGGGAGAGGGGCACAGATACGCAGTATTTT. Protein sequence: CASSSRERGTDTQYF.

J is TRBJ2-2 and V is TRBV5-1; maybe TRBD1 (6 bases). Trimming left V 1 base short and J 4 bases short, with 11 bases between. CDR1 and CDR2 from the germline V gene are SGHRS and YFSETQ. The CDR3 length is 15 residues. CDR3 coding DNA: TGCGCCAGCAGCTTGACAGGGTTTAGCACCGGGGAGCTGTTTTTT. The encoded protein is CASSLTGFSTGELFF.

This sequence joins TRBV2 and TRBJ1-3; D call uncertain. V lost 10 bases and J lost 0, with 13 bases in between. From germline, CDR1 is SNHLY and CDR2 FYNNEI. CDR3 length: 14 amino acids. The DNA of the CDR3 is TGTGCCACCCTAGGCTCGATCTCTGGAAACACCATATATTTT. Its protein is CATLGSISGNTIYF.